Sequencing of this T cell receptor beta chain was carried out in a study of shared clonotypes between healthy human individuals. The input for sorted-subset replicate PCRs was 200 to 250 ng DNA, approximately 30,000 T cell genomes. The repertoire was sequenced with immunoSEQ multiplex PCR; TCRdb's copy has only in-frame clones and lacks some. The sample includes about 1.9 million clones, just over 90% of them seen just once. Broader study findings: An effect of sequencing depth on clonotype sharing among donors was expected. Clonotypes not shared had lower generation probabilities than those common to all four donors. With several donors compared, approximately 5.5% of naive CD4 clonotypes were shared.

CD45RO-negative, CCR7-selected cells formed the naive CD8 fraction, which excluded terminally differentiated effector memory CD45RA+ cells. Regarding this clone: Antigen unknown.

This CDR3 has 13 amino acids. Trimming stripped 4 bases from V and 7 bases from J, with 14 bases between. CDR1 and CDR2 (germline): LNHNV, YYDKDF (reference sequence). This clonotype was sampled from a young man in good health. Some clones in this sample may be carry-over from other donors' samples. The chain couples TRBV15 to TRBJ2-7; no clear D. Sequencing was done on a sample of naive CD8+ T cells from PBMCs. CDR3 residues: CATSTSSLGEQYF. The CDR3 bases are TGTGCCACCAGCACCTCTTCCCTCGGAGAGCAGTACTTC.